These 23 T cell receptor beta chains share one sample of origin, sequenced in a study of blood T cell repertoires in COVID-19. The method was immunoSEQ multiplex PCR; TCRdb's version includes in-frame clones alone and lacks a portion of them. The sample shows 310,000 or so clones, around 90% of them seen only once. Sequenced: peripheral blood. These receptors originate from a woman in her forties or fifties who had recovered from COVID-19.

The chain combines TRBV5-1 with TRBJ1-1; D is unclear. The V end was cut by 0 bases, the J end by 4 bases, with 16 bases between. The CDR3 has 16 residues. CDR1 and CDR2 (germline): SGHRS, YFSETQ. CDR3 protein: CASSLAAVFLRTEAFF. Written as DNA, the CDR3 is TGCGCCAGCAGCTTGGCCGCGGTCTTTCTTCGCACTGAAGCTTTCTTT.

In its sample, this clone was seen once. The V and J genes are TRBV6-2 or TRBV6-3 and TRBJ1-2; no clear D gene. Trimming shortened V by 5 bases and J by 4 bases, and 8 bases separated the two germline ends. The germline gives CDR1 MNHEY, CDR2 SVGEGT. The CDR3 length is 12 residues. The CDR3: CASSRHSYGYTF. The CDR3 region has the DNA TGTGCCAGCAGTCGACACAGCTATGGCTACACCTTC.

The genes are TRBV2 and TRBJ1-3; D is possibly TRBD1 (5 bases). This CDR3 has 15 residues. Germline lookup yields CDR1 SNHLY and CDR2 FYNNEI. V gave up 1 base and J gave up 6 bases, with 13 bases separating them. CDR3 sequence reads: CASSEGRQGINTIYF. For the CDR3, the DNA is TGTGCCAGCAGTGAAGGAAGGCAGGGCATAAACACCATATATTTT.

The rearrangement joins TRBV28 to TRBJ1-5; D gene uncertain. From germline, CDR1 is MDHEN and CDR2 SYDVKM. V shed 6 bases and J shed 9 bases, with 21 bases lying between them. This CDR3 region has 15 residues. The CDR3 DNA follows: TGTGCCAGCAGCCGACCCCCGGACGGTGAGGGGCCCCAGCATTTT. Residues: CASSRPPDGEGPQHF.

V and J are TRBV24-1 and TRBJ2-6; no reliable D call. The CDR3 contains 13 residues. Germline V gene sequence: CDR1 KGHDR, CDR2 SFDVKD. Trimming stripped 7 bases from V and 2 bases from J, with 5 bases between. The CDR3 protein is CATSEPGANVLTF. The CDR3 bases are TGTGCCACCAGCGAGCCTGGGGCCAACGTCCTGACTTTC.

The genes are TRBV5-4 and TRBJ2-7; tentative D call: TRBD2 (6 bases). The germline V gene encodes CDR1 SGHNT and CDR2 YYREEE (reference sequence). Trimming pared 1 base from V and 0 bases from J, leaving 8 bases between. There are 14 residues in the CDR3. CDR3 amino acids: CASSLTGDSYEQYF. In DNA form, the CDR3 reads TGTGCCAGCAGCTTGACGGGGGACTCCTACGAGCAGTACTTC.

This chain links TRBV9 with TRBJ1-2, with TRBD1 as a possible D gene (5 bases). The CDR3 has 13 amino acids. V gave up 2 bases and J gave up 4 bases, with 9 bases separating them. Germline V gives CDR1 SGDLS, CDR2 YYNGEE. CDR3 coding DNA: TGTGCCAGCAGCGTGGGGGGGTCCTATGGCTACACCTTC. It codes for CASSVGGSYGYTF.

The V call is TRBV6-2 or TRBV6-3, the J call TRBJ1-6, with D uncertain. CDR3 length equals 13 residues. Germline V gene data show CDR1 as MNHEY and CDR2 as SVGEGT. V was shortened by 4 bases and J by 8 bases, with 9 bases between the two germline ends. The CDR3 nucleotides read TGTGCCAGCAGTTCCACGGGAGATTCACCCCTCCACTTT. Translating gives CASSSTGDSPLHF.

The chain joins TRBV2 to TRBJ1-4; tentative D call: TRBD1 (5 bases). The V and J ends lost 1 base and 7 bases respectively, with 13 bases between them. This CDR3 spans 15 amino acids. Germline V CDR1 and CDR2: SNHLY, FYNNEI. The CDR3 loop is CASSEVSRVGEKLFF. The CDR3, as DNA: TGTGCCAGCAGTGAAGTCTCCAGGGTTGGTGAAAAACTGTTTTTT. Full variable domain (remainder filled in from reference TRBV2 and TRBJ1-4): EPEVTQTPSHQVTQMGQEVILRCVPISNHLYFYWYRQILGQKVEFLVSFYNNEISEKSEIFDDQFSVERPDGSNFTLKIRSTKLEDSAMYFCASSEVSRVGEKLFFGSGTQLSVL.

The chain uses TRBV3-1 (or the pseudogene TRBV3-2) and TRBJ2-5; 9 bases fit TRBD1. Germline-derived CDR1 and CDR2 are LGHDT and YNNKEL (reference sequence). The CDR3 runs 15 residues. Trimming at V came to 1 base and at J to 7 bases, leaving 7 bases not matched to a gene. CDR3 loop: CASSQVGTGSSTQYF. The CDR3 DNA is TGTGCCAGCAGCCAAGTTGGGACAGGGTCCTCGACCCAGTACTTC.

The rearrangement uses TRBV5-1 and TRBJ2-1; 7 bases are shared with TRBD2. Losses at the gene ends were 4 bases for V and 4 bases for J; bases not matched to a gene: 11. The germline CDR1 and CDR2 sequences are SGHRS and YFSETQ. This CDR3 region has 16 residues. CDR3: CASSPGGTTPYNEQFF. CDR3 in DNA: TGCGCCAGCAGCCCGGGCGGGACTACACCATACAATGAGCAGTTCTTC.

DNA for the CDR3: TGTGCCAGCATGGACAGGGAAAGGCCCCCTAACTATGGCTACACCTTC. This gives the protein CASMDRERPPNYGYTF. The chain couples TRBV2 to TRBJ1-2; 8 bases agree with TRBD1. The V gene end was trimmed by 7 bases and the J gene end by 0 bases; junction bases not matched to a gene: 10. Germline loops: CDR1 SNHLY, CDR2 FYNNEI. This CDR3 contains 16 residues.

The chain combines TRBV28 with TRBJ2-5, with D perhaps matching TRBD2 (7 bases). Germline loops: CDR1 MDHEN, CDR2 SYDVKM. The CDR3 has 15 amino acids. Trimming stripped 6 bases from V and 5 bases from J, with 19 bases between. CDR3 sequence: CASSGGRGSRETQYF. The CDR3 coding sequence is TGTGCCAGCAGCGGGGGGCGGGGGTCCAGGGAGACCCAGTACTTC.

This clone was recorded only once. This sequence joins TRBV24-1 and TRBJ2-1; 10 positions match TRBD1. This CDR3 is built from 20 residues. CDR1 and CDR2 from the germline V gene are KGHDR and SFDVKD. V was pared by 3 bases and J by 0 bases, with 13 bases of the junction left unmatched. The CDR3 DNA reads TGTGCCACCAGTGATACAACCGGGACAGGGGCTACGAGCTCCTACAATGAGCAGTTCTTC. Translation gives CATSDTTGTGATSSYNEQFF.

This chain uses TRBV25-1 with TRBJ2-4; D gene ambiguous. The CDR3 extends over 11 amino acids. Trimming left V 5 bases short and J 11 bases short, with 10 bases between. Germline assignment: CDR1 MGHDK and CDR2 SYGVNS. This CDR3 reads CASSTQRVQYF. The CDR3 nucleotides read TGTGCCAGCAGTACTCAAAGAGTTCAGTACTTC.

The chain employs TRBV19 and TRBJ1-2; D may be TRBD1 (5 bases). The CDR3 is 14 residues long. Trimming took off 6 bases at V and 7 bases at J, with 18 bases between the two ends. The germline V gene has CDR1 LNHDA and CDR2 SQIVND (reference sequence). CDR3 DNA: TGTGCCAGTAGAAACCCTCAGGGTCGGAGTGGCTACACCTTC. Amino acids: CASRNPQGRSGYTF.

This chain uses TRBV6-2 or TRBV6-3 with TRBJ2-4; 9 bases align to TRBD2. V dropped 1 base and J dropped 4; count of bases not matched to a gene: 8. CDR1 is MNHEY, CDR2 SVGEGT, per germline. CDR3 size: 17 residues. The CDR3: CASSYWASGVQKNIQYF. CDR3 nucleotide sequence: TGTGCCAGCAGTTACTGGGCTAGCGGGGTCCAGAAAAACATTCAGTACTTC.

This chain uses TRBV6-2 or TRBV6-3 with TRBJ2-5; TRBD2 matches at 13 bases. Looked up from germline, CDR1 is MNHEY and CDR2 is SVGEGT. The CDR3 contains 19 residues. The ends lost 0 bases at V and 2 bases at J; junction bases unmatched: 9. CDR3 loop: CASSYSPGTSGIHQETQYF. CDR3 nucleotide sequence: TGTGCCAGCAGTTACTCCCCGGGGACTAGCGGGATCCATCAAGAGACCCAGTACTTC.

This rearrangement joins TRBV12-3 or TRBV12-4 to TRBJ1-1; D remains ambiguous. This CDR3 has 13 residues. Trimming left V 6 bases short and J 1 base short, with 9 bases between. This chain's CDR3 is CASSFFRNTEAFF. In DNA, the CDR3 is TGTGCCAGCAGCTTTTTCAGGAACACTGAAGCTTTCTTT.

V and J are TRBV15 and TRBJ2-7; TRBD1 agrees at 10 bases. After removal of 4 bases from V and 3 bases from J, the junction contained 12 bases not matched to a gene. This CDR3 has 17 amino acids. Germline CDR1 is LNHNV and CDR2 is YYDKDF (reference sequence). The CDR3 coding sequence is TGTGCCACCAGCAACAGACTCAGACAGGGGGCGATCTACGAGCAGTACTTC. This codes for CATSNRLRQGAIYEQYF.

The CDR3 loop is CSVGSAYEQYF. The CDR3 bases are TGCAGCGTAGGGAGCGCCTACGAGCAGTACTTC. The V gene is TRBV29-1, the J gene TRBJ2-7; possible D gene TRBD2, 5 bases. Germline lookup yields CDR1 SQVTM and CDR2 ANQGSEA. V lost 6 bases and J 2 bases, leaving 8 bases between the germline ends. The CDR3 has 11 amino acids.

The chain combines TRBV13 with TRBJ2-7; TRBD2 is a possible D gene (6 bases). V lost 3 bases and J 3 bases, leaving 12 bases between the germline ends. The CDR3 has 14 residues. CDR1 is PRHDT and CDR2 is FYEKMQ in the germline V gene (reference sequence). The CDR3 DNA reads TGTGCCAGCAGCTTTCGGAGGGATCTCTACGAGCAGTACTTC. Its translation: CASSFRRDLYEQYF.

This clone was seen only a few times. The DNA of the CDR3 is TGTGCCAGCAGCTTGGCAATAGGGGTTTCGGGAAACACCATATATTTT. Its translation is CASSLAIGVSGNTIYF. The chain joins TRBV5-5 to TRBJ1-3, with D tentatively TRBD1 (5 bases). CDR1 is SGHKS, CDR2 YYEKEE, per germline (reference sequence). The length of the CDR3 is 16 residues. Trimming left V 0 bases short and J 4 bases short, with 14 bases between.